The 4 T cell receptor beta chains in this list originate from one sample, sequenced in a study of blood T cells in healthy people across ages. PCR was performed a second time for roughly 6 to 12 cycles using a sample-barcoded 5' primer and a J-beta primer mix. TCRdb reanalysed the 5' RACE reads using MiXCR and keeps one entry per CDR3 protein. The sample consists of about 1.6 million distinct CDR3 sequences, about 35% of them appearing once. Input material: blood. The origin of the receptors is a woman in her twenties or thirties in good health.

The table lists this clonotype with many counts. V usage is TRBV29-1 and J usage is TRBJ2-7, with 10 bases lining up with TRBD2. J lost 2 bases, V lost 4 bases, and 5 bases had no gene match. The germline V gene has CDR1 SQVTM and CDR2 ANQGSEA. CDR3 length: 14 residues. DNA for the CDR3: TGCAGCGTTGTTTTAGCGGGAGGACCCTACGAGCAGTACTTC. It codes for CSVVLAGGPYEQYF.

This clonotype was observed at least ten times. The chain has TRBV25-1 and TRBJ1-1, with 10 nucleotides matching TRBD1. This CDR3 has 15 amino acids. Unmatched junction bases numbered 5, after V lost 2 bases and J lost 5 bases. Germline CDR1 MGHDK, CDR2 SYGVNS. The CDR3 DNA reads TGTGCCAGCAGTGAAACGGGACAGGGGTCGACTGAAGCTTTCTTT. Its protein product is CASSETGQGSTEAFF.

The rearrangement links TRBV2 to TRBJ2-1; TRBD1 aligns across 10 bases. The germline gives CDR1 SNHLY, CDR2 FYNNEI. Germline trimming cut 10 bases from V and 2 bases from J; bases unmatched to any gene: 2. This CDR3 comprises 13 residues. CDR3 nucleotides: TGTGCCAACGGACAGGGGGCCTACAATGAGCAGTTCTTC. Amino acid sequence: CANGQGAYNEQFF.

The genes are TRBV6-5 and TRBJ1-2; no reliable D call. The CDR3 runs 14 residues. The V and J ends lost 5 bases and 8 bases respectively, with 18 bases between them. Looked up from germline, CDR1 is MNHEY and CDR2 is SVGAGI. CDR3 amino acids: CASSVEGRGVGYTF. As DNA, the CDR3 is TGTGCCAGCAGTGTCGAGGGCCGGGGTGTCGGCTACACCTTC.